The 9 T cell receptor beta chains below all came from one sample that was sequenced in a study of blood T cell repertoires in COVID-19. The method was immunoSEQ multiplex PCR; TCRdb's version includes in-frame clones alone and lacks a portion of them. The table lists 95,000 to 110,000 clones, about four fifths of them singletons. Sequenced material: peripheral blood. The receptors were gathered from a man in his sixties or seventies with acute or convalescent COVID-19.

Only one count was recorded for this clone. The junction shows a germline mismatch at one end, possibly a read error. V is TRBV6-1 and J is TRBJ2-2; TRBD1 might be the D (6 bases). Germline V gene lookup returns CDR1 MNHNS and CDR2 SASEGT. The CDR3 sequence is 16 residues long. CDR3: CASSQAGDLNTGELFF. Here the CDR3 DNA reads TGTGCCAGCAGTCAAGCAGGGGATTTGAACACCGGGGAGCTGTTTTTT.

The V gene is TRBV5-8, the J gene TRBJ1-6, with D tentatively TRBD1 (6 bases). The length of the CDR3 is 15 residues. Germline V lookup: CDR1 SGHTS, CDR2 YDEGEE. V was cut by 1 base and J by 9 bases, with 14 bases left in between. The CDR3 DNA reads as TGTGCCAGCAGCTTGCGAAACTTCAGGGGTTCACCCCTCCACTTT. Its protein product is CASSLRNFRGSPLHF.

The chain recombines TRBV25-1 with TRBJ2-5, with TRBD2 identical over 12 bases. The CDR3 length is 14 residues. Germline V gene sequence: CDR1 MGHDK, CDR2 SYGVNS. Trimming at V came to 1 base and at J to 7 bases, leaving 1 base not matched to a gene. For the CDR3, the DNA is TGTGCCAGCAGTGAATTGGGACTAGCGGGGACCCAGTACTTC. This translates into CASSELGLAGTQYF.

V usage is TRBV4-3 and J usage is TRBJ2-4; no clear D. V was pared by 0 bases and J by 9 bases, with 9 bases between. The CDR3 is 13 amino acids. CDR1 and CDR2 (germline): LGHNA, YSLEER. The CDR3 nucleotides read TGCGCCAGCAGCCAAGAAACTGGTAGCATTCAGTACTTC. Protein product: CASSQETGSIQYF.

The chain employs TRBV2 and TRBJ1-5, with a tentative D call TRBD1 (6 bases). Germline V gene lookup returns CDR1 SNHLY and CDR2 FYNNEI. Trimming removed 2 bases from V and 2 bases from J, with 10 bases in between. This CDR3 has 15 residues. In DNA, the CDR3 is TGTGCCAGCAGTGAAACCTCAGGGGGCAATCAGCCCCAGCATTTT. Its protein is CASSETSGGNQPQHF.

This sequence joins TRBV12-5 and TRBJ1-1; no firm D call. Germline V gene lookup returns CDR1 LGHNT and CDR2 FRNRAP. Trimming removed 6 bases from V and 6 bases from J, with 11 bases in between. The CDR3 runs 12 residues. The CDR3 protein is CASGTPVAEAFF. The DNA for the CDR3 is TGTGCTAGTGGGACACCAGTGGCTGAAGCTTTCTTT.

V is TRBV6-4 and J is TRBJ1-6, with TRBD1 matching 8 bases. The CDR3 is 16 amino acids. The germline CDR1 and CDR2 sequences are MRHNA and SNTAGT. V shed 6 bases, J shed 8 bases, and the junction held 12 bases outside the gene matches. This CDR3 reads CASSQTWTGRDSPLHF. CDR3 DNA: TGTGCCAGCAGCCAAACTTGGACAGGGAGAGATTCACCCCTCCACTTT.

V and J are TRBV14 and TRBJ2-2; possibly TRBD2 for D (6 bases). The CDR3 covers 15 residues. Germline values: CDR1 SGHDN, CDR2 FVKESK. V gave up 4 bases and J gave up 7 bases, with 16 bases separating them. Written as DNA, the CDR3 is TGTGCCAGCAGCCCTTCTCAGGGAGGAATCGGGGAGCTGTTTTTT. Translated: CASSPSQGGIGELFF.

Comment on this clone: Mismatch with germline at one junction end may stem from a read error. This CDR3 reads CASSEEGGPNYGYTF. The CDR3 DNA reads as TGCGCCAGCAGCGAAGAGGGGGGGCCTAACTATGGCTACACCTTC. V usage is TRBV4-3 and J usage is TRBJ1-2; weak D call: TRBD1 (6 bases). CDR3 size: 15 residues. Germline CDR1 and CDR2: LGHNA and YSLEER.